Below, 4 T cell receptor beta chains from the same sample are listed, as sequenced in a study of Graves' ophthalmopathy and Graves' hyperthyroidism. Investigators amplified TCR beta CDR3 regions from RNA transcripts. The first-round RT-PCR employed HTBI primers together with the Qiagen OneStep RT-PCR kit. A multiplex PCR was then performed as the second round. TCRdb fed the multiplex PCR reads into MiXCR, producing one record per CDR3 protein. This sample carries 500,000 to 700,000 distinct CDR3 sequences, 22% of them seen once, and the ten largest clones take 7.1%. Input material: peripheral blood. The receptors come from a woman aged 18-29 years with stable Graves' hyperthyroidism. Some clones in this sample may be carry-over from other donors' samples.

This clonotype was observed many times. This chain joins TRBV12-3 or TRBV12-4 and TRBJ1-2; TRBD1 is a possible D gene (5 bases). This CDR3 spans 13 amino acids. V gave up 10 bases and J gave up 2 bases, with 14 bases separating them. In DNA form, the CDR3 reads TGTGCCATCCTTGGGGGGGGGAACTATGGCTACACCTTC. This codes for CAILGGGNYGYTF.

The rearrangement uses TRBV6-1 and TRBJ2-5; a weak D match, TRBD1 (5 bases). Trimming shortened V by 6 bases and J by 5 bases, and 19 bases separated the two germline ends. The CDR3 consists of 15 residues. Germline V gives CDR1 MNHNS, CDR2 SASEGT. The CDR3 sequence: CASSRDSWLAETQYF. CDR3 coding DNA: TGTGCCAGCAGCCGCGACAGTTGGTTGGCGGAGACCCAGTACTTC.

This clonotype was counted between two and nine times. The conserved final phenylalanine or tryptophan is absent from the CDR3, which likely points to a read error. V and J are TRBV3-1 and TRBJ2-5; 9 nucleotides align to TRBD1. V shed 1 base and J 2 bases; nucleotides not matched to a gene: 5. Germline assignment: CDR1 LGHDT and CDR2 YNNKEL (reference sequence). This CDR3 is built from 16 residues. The CDR3 sequence: CASSQAQGAGQETQYS. The CDR3, as DNA: TGTGCCAGCAGCCAAGCACAGGGGGCAGGGCAAGAGACCCAGTACTCC.

There are many counts of this clonotype. The chain employs TRBV27 and TRBJ2-7, with D unresolved. Germline V lookup: CDR1 MNHEY, CDR2 SMNVEV (reference sequence). The CDR3 totals 16 residues. The ends were cut back, 4 bases at V and 0 bases at J, with 16 bases in the middle. The CDR3 nucleotides read TGTGCCAGCAGTTATAGCCCCCGGGCAGCCTCCTACGAGCAGTACTTC. Amino acid sequence: CASSYSPRAASYEQYF.